This TCR beta chain stems from a study of control samples from healthy donors and cancer patients. There are 15 residues in the CDR3. Germline V gene data show CDR1 as MNHNS and CDR2 as SASEGT. The V gene lost 0 bases and the J gene lost 2 bases, with 11 bases spanning the gap. Only a few counts were recorded for this clone. Sequencing used immunoSEQ multiplex PCR; TCRdb keeps in-frame clones, though not all of them. The repertoire includes 95,000 to 150,000 clones, roughly nine tenths of them detected once, and 7.8% sits in the top ten. This clonotype originated in a woman aged 18-35 years in good health. Input material: blood. The chain recombines TRBV6-1 with TRBJ2-7; D is unresolved. In DNA form, the CDR3 reads TGTGCCAGCAGTGAAGCGGGATGGGTAACCTACGAGCAGTACTTC. The encoded protein is CASSEAGWVTYEQYF.